Sequencing of this T cell receptor (beta chain) was carried out in a study of prognosis after radiotherapy for stage I lung cancer. Overall study: Concurrent therapy with stereotactic body radiotherapy was received by no patient.

Regarding the study as a whole: Differences in TRBV and TRBJ gene usage were reportedly observed between patients with and without metastases.

Each of two time points yielded about 5.7 milliliters of peripheral venous blood. This clonotype showed up many times. Its matching antigen is unknown. Multiplex PCR, run in two rounds, amplified TCR beta CDR3 from genomic DNA. The first PCR round targeted every TRBV and TRBJ gene with specific primers. MiXCR, applied by TCRdb to the multiplex PCR reads, yields one record per CDR3 protein. The sample has more than 15,000 distinct CDR3 sequences; more than 15% are singletons. The origin of this receptor is a donor of 50 years or more with non-small cell lung cancer. The sequences come from PBMCs, collected before or after stereotactic body radiation therapy (not recorded which).

The CDR3, as DNA: TGTGCCAGTTCGGGATTTATTGGTAACTATGGCTACACCTTC. Its translation: CASSGFIGNYGYTF. The chain joins TRBV19 to TRBJ1-2; D is unresolved. Per the germline V gene, CDR1 is LNHDA and CDR2 is SQIVND (reference sequence). V shed 8 bases and J shed 1 base, with 14 bases lying between them. The CDR3 has 14 amino acids.